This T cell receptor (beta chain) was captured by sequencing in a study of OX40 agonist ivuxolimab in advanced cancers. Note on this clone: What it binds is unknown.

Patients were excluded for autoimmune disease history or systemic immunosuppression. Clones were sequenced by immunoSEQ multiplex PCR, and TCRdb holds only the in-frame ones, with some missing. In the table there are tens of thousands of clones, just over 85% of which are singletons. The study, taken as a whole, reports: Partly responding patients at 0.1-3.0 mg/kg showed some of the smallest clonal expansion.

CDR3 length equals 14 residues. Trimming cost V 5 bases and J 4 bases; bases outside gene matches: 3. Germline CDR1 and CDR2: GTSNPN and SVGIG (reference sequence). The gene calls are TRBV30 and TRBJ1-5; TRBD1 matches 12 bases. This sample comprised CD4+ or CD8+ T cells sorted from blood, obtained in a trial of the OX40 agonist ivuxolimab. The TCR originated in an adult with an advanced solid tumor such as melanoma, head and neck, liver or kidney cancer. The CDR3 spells CAWGGQGANQPQHF. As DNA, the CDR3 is TGTGCCTGGGGGGGACAGGGGGCTAATCAGCCCCAGCATTTT.